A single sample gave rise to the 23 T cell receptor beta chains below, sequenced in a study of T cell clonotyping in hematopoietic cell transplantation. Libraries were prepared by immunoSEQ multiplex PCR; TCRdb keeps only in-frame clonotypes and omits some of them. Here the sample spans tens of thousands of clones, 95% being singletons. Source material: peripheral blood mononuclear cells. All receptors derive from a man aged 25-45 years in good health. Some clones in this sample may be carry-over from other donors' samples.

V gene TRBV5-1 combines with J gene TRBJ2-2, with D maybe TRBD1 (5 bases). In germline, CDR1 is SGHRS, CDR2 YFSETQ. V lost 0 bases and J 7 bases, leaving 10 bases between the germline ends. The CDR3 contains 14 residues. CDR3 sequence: CASSLVPDSGELFF. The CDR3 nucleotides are TGCGCCAGCAGCTTGGTTCCCGACAGCGGGGAGCTGTTTTTT.

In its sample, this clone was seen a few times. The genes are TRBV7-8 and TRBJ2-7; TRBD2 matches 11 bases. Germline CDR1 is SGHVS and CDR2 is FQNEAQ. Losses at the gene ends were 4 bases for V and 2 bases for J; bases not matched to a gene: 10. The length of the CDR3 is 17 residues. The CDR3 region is CASSSASGTSGTYEQYF. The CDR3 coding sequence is TGTGCCAGCAGCTCTGCCTCCGGGACTAGCGGTACCTACGAGCAGTACTTC. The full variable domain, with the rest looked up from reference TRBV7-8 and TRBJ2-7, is GAGVSQSPRYKVAKRGQDVALRCDPISGHVSLFWYQQALGQGPEFLTYFQNEAQLDKSGLPSDRFFAERPEGSVSTLKIQRTQQEDSAVYLCASSSASGTSGTYEQYFGPGTRLTVT.

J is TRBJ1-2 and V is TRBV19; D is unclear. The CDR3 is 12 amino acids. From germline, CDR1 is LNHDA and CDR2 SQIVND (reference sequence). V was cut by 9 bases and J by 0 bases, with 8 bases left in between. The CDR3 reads CARLPANYGYTF. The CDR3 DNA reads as TGTGCCAGGTTGCCAGCTAACTATGGCTACACCTTC.

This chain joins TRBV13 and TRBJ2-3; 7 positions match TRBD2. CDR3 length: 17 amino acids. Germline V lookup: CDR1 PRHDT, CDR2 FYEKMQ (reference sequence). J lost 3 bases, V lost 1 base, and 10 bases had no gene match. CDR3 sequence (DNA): TGTGCCAGCAGCTTAGCCTTCTACCCCGGGGGGACAGATACGCAGTATTTT. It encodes CASSLAFYPGGTDTQYF.

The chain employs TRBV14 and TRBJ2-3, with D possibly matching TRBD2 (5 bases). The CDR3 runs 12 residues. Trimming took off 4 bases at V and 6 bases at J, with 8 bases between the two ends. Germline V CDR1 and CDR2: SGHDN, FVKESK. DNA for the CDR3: TGTGCCAGCAGCCCTTCGGGGGATACGCAGTATTTT. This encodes CASSPSGDTQYF.

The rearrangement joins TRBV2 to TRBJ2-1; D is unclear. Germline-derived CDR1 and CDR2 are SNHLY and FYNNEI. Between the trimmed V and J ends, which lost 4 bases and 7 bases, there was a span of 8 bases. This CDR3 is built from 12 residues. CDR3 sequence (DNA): TGTGCCAGCAGTGGGTGGAAAAATGAGCAGTTCTTC. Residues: CASSGWKNEQFF.

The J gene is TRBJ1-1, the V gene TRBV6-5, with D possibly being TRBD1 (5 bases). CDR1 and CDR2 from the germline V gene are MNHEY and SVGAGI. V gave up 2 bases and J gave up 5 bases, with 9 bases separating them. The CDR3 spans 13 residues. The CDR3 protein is CASSYRQKTEAFF. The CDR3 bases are TGTGCCAGCAGTTACCGACAGAAGACTGAAGCTTTCTTT.

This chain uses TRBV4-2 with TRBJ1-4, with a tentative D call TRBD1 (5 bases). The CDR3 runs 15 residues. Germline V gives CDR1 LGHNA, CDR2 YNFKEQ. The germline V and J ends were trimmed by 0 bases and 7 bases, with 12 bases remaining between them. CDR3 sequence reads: CASSQDSGTVEKLFF. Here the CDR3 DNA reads TGTGCCAGCAGCCAAGATTCCGGGACTGTTGAAAAACTGTTTTTT.

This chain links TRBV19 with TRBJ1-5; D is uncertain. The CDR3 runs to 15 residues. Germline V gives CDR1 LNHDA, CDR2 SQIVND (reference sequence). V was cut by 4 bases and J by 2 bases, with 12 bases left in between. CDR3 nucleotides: TGTGCCAGTAGTAGCGGGGTGCGTGGCAATCAGCCCCAGCATTTT. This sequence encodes CASSSGVRGNQPQHF.

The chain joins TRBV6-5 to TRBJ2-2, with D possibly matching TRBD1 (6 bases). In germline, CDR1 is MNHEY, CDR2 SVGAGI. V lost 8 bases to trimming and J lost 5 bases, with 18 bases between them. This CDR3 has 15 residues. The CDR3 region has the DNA TGTGCCAGCTCCGTTGGCAGGGGAACAACCGGGGAGCTGTTTTTT. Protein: CASSVGRGTTGELFF.

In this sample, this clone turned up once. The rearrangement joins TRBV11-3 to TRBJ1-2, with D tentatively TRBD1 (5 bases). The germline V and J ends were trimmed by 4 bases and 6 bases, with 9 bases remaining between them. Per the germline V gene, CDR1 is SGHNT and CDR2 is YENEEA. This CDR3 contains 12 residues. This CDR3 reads CASSWGLDGYTF. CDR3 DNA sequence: TGTGCCAGCAGCTGGGGGTTGGATGGCTACACCTTC. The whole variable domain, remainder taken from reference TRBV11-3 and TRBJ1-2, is EAGVVQSPRYKIIEKKQPVAFWCNPISGHNTLYWYLQNLGQGPELLIRYENEEAVDDSQLPKDRFSAERLKGVDSTLKIQPAELGDSAVYLCASSWGLDGYTFGSGTRLTVV.

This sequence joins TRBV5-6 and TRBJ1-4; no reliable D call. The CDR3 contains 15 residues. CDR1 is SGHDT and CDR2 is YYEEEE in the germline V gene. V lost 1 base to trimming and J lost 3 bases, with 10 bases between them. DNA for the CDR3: TGTGCCAGCAGCTTGTCCTGGGAGCCTAATGAAAAACTGTTTTTT. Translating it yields CASSLSWEPNEKLFF.

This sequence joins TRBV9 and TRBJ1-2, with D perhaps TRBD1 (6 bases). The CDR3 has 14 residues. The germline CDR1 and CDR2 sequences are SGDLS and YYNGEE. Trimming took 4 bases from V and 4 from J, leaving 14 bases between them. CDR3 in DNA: TGTGCCAGCAGCACTGGCCAGGGGACCTATGGCTACACCTTC. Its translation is CASSTGQGTYGYTF.

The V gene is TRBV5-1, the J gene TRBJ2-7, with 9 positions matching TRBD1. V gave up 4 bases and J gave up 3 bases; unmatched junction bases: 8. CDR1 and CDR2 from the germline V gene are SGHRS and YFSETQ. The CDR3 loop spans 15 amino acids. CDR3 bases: TGCGCCAGCAGCCGTACAGGGGGCCGAAACTACGAGCAGTACTTC. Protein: CASSRTGGRNYEQYF.

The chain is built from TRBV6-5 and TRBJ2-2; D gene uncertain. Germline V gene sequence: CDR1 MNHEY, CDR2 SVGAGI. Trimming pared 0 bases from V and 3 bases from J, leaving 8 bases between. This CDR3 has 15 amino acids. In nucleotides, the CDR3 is TGTGCCAGCAGTTACTCCCGTCCTGACACCGGGGAGCTGTTTTTT. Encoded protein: CASSYSRPDTGELFF.

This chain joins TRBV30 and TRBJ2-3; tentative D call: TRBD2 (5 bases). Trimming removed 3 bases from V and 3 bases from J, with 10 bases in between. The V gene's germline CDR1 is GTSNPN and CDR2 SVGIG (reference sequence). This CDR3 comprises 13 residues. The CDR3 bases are TGTGCCTGGAGCGGGATTTGGACAGATACGCAGTATTTT. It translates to CAWSGIWTDTQYF.

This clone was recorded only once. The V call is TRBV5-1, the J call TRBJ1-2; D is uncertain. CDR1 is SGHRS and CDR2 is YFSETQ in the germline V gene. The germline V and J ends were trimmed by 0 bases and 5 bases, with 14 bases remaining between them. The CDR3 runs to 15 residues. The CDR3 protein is CASSLVGSGNYGYTF. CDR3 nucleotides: TGCGCCAGCAGCTTGGTTGGGTCTGGGAATTATGGCTACACCTTC.

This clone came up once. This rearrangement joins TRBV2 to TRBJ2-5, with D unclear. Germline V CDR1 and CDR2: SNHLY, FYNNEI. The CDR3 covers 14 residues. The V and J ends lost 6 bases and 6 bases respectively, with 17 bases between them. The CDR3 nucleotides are TGTGCCAGCAGGTATGCCGGGCCCGAGAAGACCCAGTACTTC. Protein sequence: CASRYAGPEKTQYF.

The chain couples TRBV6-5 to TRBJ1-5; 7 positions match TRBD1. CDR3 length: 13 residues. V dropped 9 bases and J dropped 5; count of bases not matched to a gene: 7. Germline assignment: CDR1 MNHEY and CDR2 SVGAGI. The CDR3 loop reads CASGWQGDQPQHF. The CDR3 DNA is TGTGCCAGTGGATGGCAGGGGGATCAGCCCCAGCATTTT.

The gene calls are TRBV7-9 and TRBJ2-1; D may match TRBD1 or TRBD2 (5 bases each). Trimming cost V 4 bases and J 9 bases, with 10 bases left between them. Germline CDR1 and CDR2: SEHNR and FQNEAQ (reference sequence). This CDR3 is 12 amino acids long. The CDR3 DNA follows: TGTGCCAGCAGCTCATGGGACGTTGAGCAGTTCTTC. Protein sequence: CASSSWDVEQFF. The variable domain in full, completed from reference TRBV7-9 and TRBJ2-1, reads DTGVSQNPRHKITKRGQNVTFRCDPISEHNRLYWYRQTLGQGPEFLTYFQNEAQLEKSRLLSDRFSAERPKGSFSTLEIQRTEQGDSAMYLCASSSWDVEQFFGPGTRLTVL.

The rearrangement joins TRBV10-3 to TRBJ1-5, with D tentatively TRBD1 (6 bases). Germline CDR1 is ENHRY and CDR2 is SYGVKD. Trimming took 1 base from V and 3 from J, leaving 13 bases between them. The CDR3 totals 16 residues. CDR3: CAISEFGDRNNQPQHF. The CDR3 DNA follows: TGTGCCATCAGTGAGTTCGGCGACAGGAACAATCAGCCCCAGCATTTT.

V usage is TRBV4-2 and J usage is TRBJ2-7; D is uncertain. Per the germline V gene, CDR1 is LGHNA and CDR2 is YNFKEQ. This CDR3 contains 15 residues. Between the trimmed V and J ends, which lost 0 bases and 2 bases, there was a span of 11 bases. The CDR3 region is CASSQDLSTTYEQYF. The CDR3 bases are TGTGCCAGCAGCCAAGATTTAAGCACTACCTACGAGCAGTACTTC.

CDR3 DNA: TGTGCCAGCACCACAGGGCGGTACACTGAAGCTTTCTTT. Amino acid sequence: CASTTGRYTEAFF. This chain connects TRBV27 to TRBJ1-1, with D maybe TRBD1 (6 bases). CDR1 and CDR2 (germline): MNHEY, SMNVEV (reference sequence). The germline V and J ends were trimmed by 7 bases and 3 bases, with 12 bases remaining between them. This CDR3 contains 13 residues.